This paragraph reports one T cell receptor (beta chain). Its cognate antigen is unknown. Method: immunoSEQ multiplex PCR; TCRdb's copy keeps in-frame clones and lacks some. The data hold around 2,500 clones, with around four fifths observed a single time. The CDR3 is 15 residues long. The ends lost 5 bases at V and 3 bases at J; junction bases unmatched: 6. Germline loops: CDR1 SGHTA, CDR2 FQGTGA. The data were obtained in a study of T cell repertoires in ileal Crohn's disease. General observations from the study: Endoscopic recurrence occurred in every patient whose clonality exceeded 26.8%. Postoperative endoscopy occurred within one year, median around 6.5 months.

The sample's time point: neoterminal ileum biopsy at postoperative endoscopy, about 6 months after surgery. The chain links TRBV7-3 to TRBJ2-3; 9 bases agree with TRBD2. This TCR was recovered from an adult with Crohn's disease. Sequenced sample: ileal tissue. The CDR3 DNA reads TGTGCCAGCAGCACATTAGCGGGAGCGACAGATACGCAGTATTTT. Residues: CASSTLAGATDTQYF.